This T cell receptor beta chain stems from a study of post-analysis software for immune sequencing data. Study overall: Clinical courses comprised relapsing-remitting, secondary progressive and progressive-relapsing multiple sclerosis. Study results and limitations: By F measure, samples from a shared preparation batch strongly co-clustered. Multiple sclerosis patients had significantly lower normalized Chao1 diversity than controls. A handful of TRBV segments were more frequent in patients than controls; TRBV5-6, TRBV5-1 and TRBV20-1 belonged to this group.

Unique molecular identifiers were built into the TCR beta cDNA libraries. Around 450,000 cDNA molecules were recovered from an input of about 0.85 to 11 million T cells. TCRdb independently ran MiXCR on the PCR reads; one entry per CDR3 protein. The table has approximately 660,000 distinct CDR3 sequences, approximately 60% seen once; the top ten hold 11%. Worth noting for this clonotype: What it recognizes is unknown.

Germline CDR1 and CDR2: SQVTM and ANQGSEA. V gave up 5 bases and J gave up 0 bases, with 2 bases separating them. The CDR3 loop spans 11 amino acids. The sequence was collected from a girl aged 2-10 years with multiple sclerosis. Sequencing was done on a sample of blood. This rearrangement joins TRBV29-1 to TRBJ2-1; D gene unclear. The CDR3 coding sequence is TGCAGCGTTCTCTCCTACAATGAGCAGTTCTTC. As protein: CSVLSYNEQFF.